Presented here are 28 T cell receptor beta chains from one specimen sequenced in a study of tumor-infiltrating lymphocytes in localized non-small cell lung cancer. Method: immunoSEQ multiplex PCR; TCRdb's copy keeps in-frame clones and lacks some. The sample includes about 6,400 clones, about 71% seen only once; the top ten take approximately 6%. Sequenced sample: uninvolved lung tissue not adjacent to the tumor. These TCRs come from a human donor with non-small cell lung cancer.

This clone was seen a few times. J is TRBJ2-1 and V is TRBV28; TRBD2 is a possible D gene (7 bases). This CDR3 spans 15 amino acids. CDR1 is MDHEN and CDR2 is SYDVKM in the germline V gene. V was pared by 6 bases and J by 2 bases, with 14 bases between. The CDR3 region is CASRTSEGAYNEQFF. The CDR3 coding sequence is TGTGCCAGCAGAACTAGCGAGGGGGCCTACAATGAGCAGTTCTTC.

V usage is TRBV2 and J usage is TRBJ2-5; TRBD2 agrees at 9 bases. The DNA end is more similar to TRBJ2-7, so the J call may be wrong. Germline V gene sequence: CDR1 SNHLY, CDR2 FYNNEI. The CDR3 sequence is 15 residues long. CDR3 loop: CASRGGLAGDYEQYF. In DNA form, the CDR3 reads TGTGCCAGCAGAGGGGGATTAGCGGGAGACTACGAGCAGTACTTC.

By its share, this clone is medium-sized. Here the CDR3 DNA reads TGTGCCATCAGTTTAGGACAGGGAGGGAGCACAGATACGCAGTATTTT. Its protein product is CAISLGQGGSTDTQYF. The chain combines TRBV10-3 with TRBJ2-3; TRBD1 is a possible D gene (8 bases). The CDR3 is 16 amino acids. V was cut by 5 bases and J by 0 bases, with 15 bases left in between. Germline V gene sequence: CDR1 ENHRY, CDR2 SYGVKD.

The rearrangement links TRBV9 to TRBJ2-7, with TRBD1 matching 9 bases. This CDR3 is built from 15 residues. V shed 0 bases, J shed 4 bases, and the junction held 5 bases outside the gene matches. CDR1 and CDR2 (germline): SGDLS, YYNGEE. The DNA of the CDR3 is TGTGCCAGCAGCGTAGGTTGGGGACAGGGTTACGAGCAGTACTTC. Its translation is CASSVGWGQGYEQYF.

The V and J genes are TRBV19 and TRBJ2-3; 8 nucleotides align to TRBD1. J gave up 5 bases and V 6 bases, and 4 bases lay outside the gene matches. This CDR3 comprises 13 residues. Germline-derived CDR1 and CDR2 are LNHDA and SQIVND (reference sequence). This chain's CDR3 is CASRPQGGDTQYF. CDR3 sequence (DNA): TGTGCCAGTAGACCACAGGGGGGAGATACGCAGTATTTT. The variable domain in full, completed from reference TRBV19 and TRBJ2-3, reads DGGITQSPKYLFRKEGQNVTLSCEQNLNHDAMYWYRQDPGQGLRLIYYSQIVNDFQKGDIAEGYSVSREKKESFPLTVTSAQKNPTAFYLCASRPQGGDTQYFGPGTRLTVL.

The CDR3 bases are TGTGCCAGCAGCTTATTGACTAGCCTTACCTACGAGCAGTACTTC. It specifies CASSLLTSLTYEQYF. The chain has TRBV7-9 and TRBJ2-7; TRBD2 matches 7 bases. The V and J ends lost 2 bases and 2 bases, in that order; junction bases with no gene match: 6. This CDR3 is built from 15 residues. Germline loops: CDR1 SEHNR, CDR2 FQNEAQ (reference sequence). Full variable domain (missing parts from reference TRBV7-9 and TRBJ2-7): DTGVSQNPRHKITKRGQNVTFRCDPISEHNRLYWYRQTLGQGPEFLTYFQNEAQLEKSRLLSDRFSAERPKGSFSTLEIQRTEQGDSAMYLCASSLLTSLTYEQYFGPGTRLTVT.

The chain has TRBV27 and TRBJ1-6, with 9 bases matching TRBD1. Germline CDR1 reads MNHEY; CDR2 reads SMNVEV (reference sequence). CDR3 length: 16 amino acids. Unmatched junction bases numbered 5, after V lost 1 base and J lost 7 bases. CDR3 sequence: CASSLLGGTGNSPLHF. CDR3 DNA sequence: TGTGCCAGCAGTTTATTAGGCGGGACAGGGAATTCACCCCTCCACTTT.

The CDR3 sequence: CASSLALGSNTGELFF. In nucleotides, the CDR3 is TGCGCCAGCAGCTTGGCGTTGGGGTCGAACACCGGGGAGCTGTTTTTT. V and J are TRBV5-1 and TRBJ2-2; D uncertain. The germline V gene has CDR1 SGHRS and CDR2 YFSETQ. Trimming removed 0 bases from V and 0 bases from J, with 9 bases in between. The CDR3 length is 16 residues.

The V gene is TRBV10-2, the J gene TRBJ2-2; D is unresolved. CDR1 WSHSY and CDR2 SAAADI come from the germline V gene. The ends were cut back, 3 bases at V and 7 bases at J, with 9 bases in the middle. CDR3 size: 13 residues. In DNA form, the CDR3 reads TGCGCCAGCAGTGACTCTCCGGGCGGGGAGCTGTTTTTT. Translating it yields CASSDSPGGELFF.

This chain links TRBV19 with TRBJ1-5; 8 bases fit TRBD1. The germline gives CDR1 LNHDA, CDR2 SQIVND (reference sequence). Trimming cost V 3 bases and J 2 bases; bases outside gene matches: 9. This CDR3 contains 17 residues. The CDR3 DNA sequence: TGTGCCAGTAGTATCAACACAGGGGGAAGCGGCAATCAGCCCCAGCATTTT. Encoded protein: CASSINTGGSGNQPQHF. The whole variable domain, filled in from reference TRBV19 and TRBJ1-5, reads DGGITQSPKYLFRKEGQNVTLSCEQNLNHDAMYWYRQDPGQGLRLIYYSQIVNDFQKGDIAEGYSVSREKKESFPLTVTSAQKNPTAFYLCASSINTGGSGNQPQHFGDGTRLSIL.

The V and J genes are TRBV28 and TRBJ1-2, with no clear D. The V and J ends lost 6 bases and 2 bases respectively, with 16 bases between them. Germline V gene lookup returns CDR1 MDHEN and CDR2 SYDVKM. This CDR3 is built from 15 residues. CDR3 nucleotide sequence: TGTGCCAGCAGCGCGTTGGGCCTATGGAACTATGGCTACACCTTC. This sequence encodes CASSALGLWNYGYTF.

V gene TRBV27 combines with J gene TRBJ1-2; unclear D gene. Germline lookup yields CDR1 MNHEY and CDR2 SMNVEV (reference sequence). The V end was cut by 2 bases, the J end by 0 bases, with 10 bases between. This CDR3 has 15 residues. CDR3 in DNA: TGTGCCAGCAGTTTAACCCTCGAGGCTAACTATGGCTACACCTTC. Its protein product is CASSLTLEANYGYTF.

The chain carries TRBV4-3 and TRBJ1-2, with 7 nucleotides matching TRBD1. With V trimmed by 0 bases and J by 8 bases, 18 bases remained unmatched. The CDR3 contains 18 residues. Per the germline V gene, CDR1 is LGHNA and CDR2 is YSLEER. This CDR3 reads CASSQDRETGVALKGYTF. The DNA of the CDR3 is TGCGCCAGCAGCCAAGATAGGGAAACAGGGGTCGCACTAAAAGGCTACACCTTC.

The chain employs TRBV27 and TRBJ1-2; TRBD1 aligns across 9 bases. Germline V CDR1 and CDR2: MNHEY, SMNVEV (reference sequence). V lost 4 bases and J lost 8; bases outside the gene matches: 8. CDR3 size: 14 residues. This chain's CDR3 is CASSSRQGVGGYTF. The DNA of the CDR3 is TGTGCCAGCAGTTCGAGACAGGGGGTGGGGGGCTACACCTTC.

The chain has TRBV25-1 and TRBJ2-7; 8 nucleotides line up with TRBD1. V was pared by 5 bases and J by 0 bases, with 6 bases of the junction left unmatched. The CDR3 loop spans 15 amino acids. Germline V gives CDR1 MGHDK, CDR2 SYGVNS. CDR3 region: CASSPGQAGSYEQYF. CDR3 coding DNA: TGTGCCAGCAGTCCGGGACAGGCCGGCTCCTACGAGCAGTACTTC.

The J gene is TRBJ2-3, the V gene TRBV19; 8 bases map to TRBD2. Germline V gene data show CDR1 as LNHDA and CDR2 as SQIVND (reference sequence). The CDR3 is 17 residues long. With V trimmed by 3 bases and J by 2 bases, 10 bases remained unmatched. The chain's CDR3 is CASSMGRGGRHTDTQYF. The CDR3 nucleotides are TGTGCCAGTAGTATGGGTCGCGGCGGGAGGCACACAGATACGCAGTATTTT.

The rearrangement uses TRBV2 and TRBJ2-1; TRBD2 is a possible D gene (5 bases). V gave up 4 bases and J gave up 2 bases, with 9 bases separating them. The CDR3 sequence is 14 residues long. Looked up from germline, CDR1 is SNHLY and CDR2 is FYNNEI. CDR3 DNA: TGTGCCAGCAGTGGTGGGAGAACCTACAATGAGCAGTTCTTC. It specifies CASSGGRTYNEQFF. Looking up the rest from reference TRBV2 and TRBJ2-1 gives the full variable domain: EPEVTQTPSHQVTQMGQEVILRCVPISNHLYFYWYRQILGQKVEFLVSFYNNEISEKSEIFDDQFSVERPDGSNFTLKIRSTKLEDSAMYFCASSGGRTYNEQFFGPGTRLTVL.

CDR3 sequence (DNA): TGTGCCAGCAGCAACGGGGAGGTGAACACCGGGGAGCTGTTTTTT. Its protein is CASSNGEVNTGELFF. The chain joins TRBV7-6 to TRBJ2-2; TRBD2 is a possible D gene (6 bases). V was shortened by 5 bases and J by 1 base, with 11 bases between the two germline ends. Germline V CDR1 and CDR2: SGHVS, FNYEAQ. This CDR3 has 15 amino acids.

The chain uses TRBV27 and TRBJ2-3; 10 bases agree with TRBD2. This CDR3 spans 16 amino acids. Trimming cost V 6 bases and J 0 bases; bases outside gene matches: 6. Germline values: CDR1 MNHEY, CDR2 SMNVEV (reference sequence). This CDR3 reads CASSLAGAHSTDTQYF. DNA of the CDR3: TGTGCCAGCAGCCTAGCGGGAGCCCATAGCACAGATACGCAGTATTTT.

The V gene is TRBV5-5, the J gene TRBJ2-3; 13 nucleotides align to TRBD2. The J segment lost 1 base and the V segment lost 0 bases, leaving 2 bases of the junction unmatched. The CDR3 runs to 17 residues. The germline CDR1 and CDR2 sequences are SGHKS and YYEKEE (reference sequence). CDR3 in DNA: TGTGCCAGCAGCTTGGGACTAGCGGGGGGTGGCACAGATACGCAGTATTTT. It yields the protein CASSLGLAGGGTDTQYF.

Notes on this clone: An end of the junction differs from the germline gene, which may be a read error. Other DNA sequences within the sample encode an identical CDR3. This chain uses TRBV4-1 with TRBJ2-1, with 12 bases matching TRBD2. Germline V gene lookup returns CDR1 MGHRA and CDR2 YSYEKL. The CDR3 extends over 18 amino acids. The CDR3 bases are TGCGCCAGCAGTCAAGTTCCTAGCGGGGGGGGCTCCTACAATGAGCAGTTCTTC. Protein product: CASSQVPSGGGSYNEQFF.

This clone was seen once. The J gene is TRBJ2-7, the V gene TRBV9; D may be TRBD2 (5 bases). Looked up from germline, CDR1 is SGDLS and CDR2 is YYNGEE. The ends were cut back, 4 bases at V and 7 bases at J, with 12 bases in the middle. The CDR3 totals 12 residues. The CDR3 sequence is CASSQYRGEQYF. In nucleotides, the CDR3 is TGTGCCAGCAGCCAGTACCGGGGAGAGCAGTACTTC.

J is TRBJ2-7 and V is TRBV9, with a possible D match to TRBD1 (6 bases). CDR1 is SGDLS, CDR2 YYNGEE, per germline. This CDR3 has 15 residues. Trimming took off 4 bases at V and 7 bases at J, with 21 bases between the two ends. This chain's CDR3 is CASSPMGWQGSEQYF. CDR3 sequence (DNA): TGTGCCAGCAGCCCTATGGGGTGGCAGGGGAGTGAGCAGTACTTC.

In DNA form, the CDR3 reads TGCGCCAGCAGTCTTTTAGGACTAGCGGGAACCTCTGGGGCCAACGTCCTGACTTTC. Translating gives CASSLLGLAGTSGANVLTF. The chain has TRBV5-1 and TRBJ2-6; 12 nucleotides match TRBD2. Germline CDR1 SGHRS, CDR2 YFSETQ. CDR3 length: 19 amino acids. Trimming at V came to 5 bases and at J to 0 bases, leaving 9 bases not matched to a gene.

This CDR3 is CASSPRLAGNTGELFF. The CDR3 DNA reads TGTGCCAGCAGCCCACGACTAGCGGGGAACACCGGGGAGCTGTTTTTT. The chain uses TRBV11-3 and TRBJ2-2; 10 nucleotides match TRBD2. The V gene end was trimmed by 5 bases and the J gene end by 1 base; junction bases not matched to a gene: 4. CDR1 is SGHNT, CDR2 YENEEA, per germline. This CDR3 has 16 amino acids.

The V gene is TRBV5-4, the J gene TRBJ2-7; TRBD1 or TRBD2 may be the D gene (7 bases each). The CDR3 is made up of 15 amino acids. Germline values: CDR1 SGHNT, CDR2 YYREEE (reference sequence). With 0 bases removed from V and 2 bases from J, the gap between germline ends came to 12 bases. In DNA, the CDR3 is TGTGCCAGCAGCTTGGAAGGGAGGGGGCCCTACGAGCAGTACTTC. Protein product: CASSLEGRGPYEQYF.

The rearrangement links TRBV5-4 to TRBJ1-5, with 7 bases fitting TRBD1. The germline CDR1 and CDR2 sequences are SGHNT and YYREEE (reference sequence). This CDR3 has 17 residues. The J segment lost 3 bases and the V segment lost 3 bases, leaving 12 bases of the junction unmatched. As DNA, the CDR3 is TGTGCCAGCAGCTGGGGAGGGGGCTTGGATAACAATCAGCCCCAGCATTTT. This gives the protein CASSWGGGLDNNQPQHF. The variable domain in full, completed from reference TRBV5-4 and TRBJ1-5, reads ETGVTQSPTHLIKTRGQQVTLRCSSQSGHNTVSWYQQALGQGPQFIFQYYREEENGRGNFPPRFSGLQFPNYSSELNVNALELDDSALYLCASSWGGGLDNNQPQHFGDGTRLSIL.

The chain links TRBV11-2 to TRBJ1-5; D ambiguous. V lost 2 bases and J 4 bases, leaving 12 bases between the germline ends. Per the germline V gene, CDR1 is SGHAT and CDR2 is FQNNGV. The length of the CDR3 is 15 residues. CDR3 sequence reads: CASSLQPGLNQPQHF. Written as DNA, the CDR3 is TGTGCCAGCAGCTTACAACCGGGCCTTAATCAGCCCCAGCATTTT.